The 26 T cell receptor beta chains presented below share a single source sample, sequenced in a study of cytomegalovirus exposure and HLA in healthy donors. Both 60 Vbeta primers and 13 Jbeta primers went into the PCR. Assay: immunoSEQ multiplex PCR; the TCRdb copy retains only in-frame clones and omits some. The table shows roughly 130,000 clones, with roughly two thirds occurring only once. Sequences were obtained from PBMCs. The receptors were gathered from a man younger than 45 in good health and CMV-seropositive.

This clone has just a few counts. The V and J genes are TRBV15 and TRBJ1-4, with 9 bases aligning to TRBD1. There are 13 residues in the CDR3. Unmatched junction bases numbered 6, after V lost 8 bases and J lost 8 bases. Germline CDR1 reads LNHNV; CDR2 reads YYDKDF (reference sequence). Written as DNA, the CDR3 is TGTGCCACCTCGGGACAGGGAAGGGAAAAACTGTTTTTT. It encodes CATSGQGREKLFF.

The genes are TRBV5-1 and TRBJ1-5; the match to TRBD1 covers 9 bases. The V and J ends lost 3 bases and 5 bases, in that order; junction bases with no gene match: 3. The CDR3 has 14 amino acids. Looked up from germline, CDR1 is SGHRS and CDR2 is YFSETQ. Here the CDR3 reads CASSSGQGDQPQHF. DNA for the CDR3: TGCGCCAGCAGCTCGGGACAGGGTGATCAGCCCCAGCATTTT.

V and J are TRBV16 and TRBJ1-1; D not resolved. The CDR3 length is 16 residues. CDR1 and CDR2 from the germline V gene are KGHSY and FQNENV. Trimming took 1 base from V and 1 from J, leaving 13 bases between them. The CDR3 DNA reads as TGTGCCAGCAGCCAATTATCAAGAGTAACGAACACTGAAGCTTTCTTT. Residues: CASSQLSRVTNTEAFF.

The rearrangement uses TRBV6-5 and TRBJ2-3; no clear D. Trimming removed 4 bases at V and 4 bases at J, with 12 bases between. Per the germline V gene, CDR1 is MNHEY and CDR2 is SVGAGI. This CDR3 is built from 14 residues. The CDR3 nucleotides read TGTGCCAGCAGTTTAACCGGGTTCTCAGATACGCAGTATTTT. Translating it yields CASSLTGFSDTQYF.

The chain couples TRBV7-3 to TRBJ2-7, with a possible D match to TRBD2 (6 bases). This CDR3 is 13 amino acids long. Germline V gives CDR1 SGHTA, CDR2 FQGTGA. V lost 3 bases, J lost 5 bases, and 11 bases lay in between. DNA for the CDR3: TGTGCCAGCAGCTTGTACGGGAGAGACGAGCAGTACTTC. Translating it yields CASSLYGRDEQYF.

The CDR3 DNA reads TGTGCCAGCAAGGAGGGTGGACACGATGGCTACACCTTC. Its translation: CASKEGGHDGYTF. This chain joins TRBV28 and TRBJ1-2; D perhaps matches TRBD1 (5 bases). V lost 7 bases to trimming and J lost 6 bases, with 15 bases between them. Germline V gives CDR1 MDHEN, CDR2 SYDVKM. CDR3 length: 13 residues.

This chain links TRBV7-6 with TRBJ2-5; 9 nucleotides agree with TRBD1. Germline V gene lookup returns CDR1 SGHVS and CDR2 FNYEAQ. V dropped 2 bases and J dropped 4; count of bases not matched to a gene: 8. The CDR3 runs 16 residues. The CDR3 nucleotides are TGTGCCAGCAGCTTAAGGGCATCGGACAGGGGAGAGACCCAGTACTTC. This sequence encodes CASSLRASDRGETQYF.

The chain recombines TRBV4-1 with TRBJ2-7, with D maybe TRBD1 (5 bases). V was shortened by 2 bases and J by 3 bases, with 8 bases between the two germline ends. CDR3 length equals 13 residues. Germline V CDR1 and CDR2: MGHRA, YSYEKL. As DNA, the CDR3 is TGCGCCAGCAGCCAATGGGGCGGCTACGAGCAGTACTTC. The encoded protein is CASSQWGGYEQYF.

This clone was recorded a few times. This chain uses TRBV5-1 with TRBJ1-1; D call uncertain. V was pared by 4 bases and J by 2 bases, with 15 bases between. The CDR3 sequence is 15 residues long. Germline values: CDR1 SGHRS, CDR2 YFSETQ. The CDR3 spells CASSREVGSNTEAFF. The CDR3 region has the DNA TGCGCCAGCAGCCGGGAGGTTGGGTCAAACACTGAAGCTTTCTTT.

This clone was picked up a small number of times. The chain is built from TRBV5-1 and TRBJ2-7; 7 bases match TRBD2. Germline CDR1 and CDR2: SGHRS and YFSETQ. The V gene end was trimmed by 0 bases and the J gene end by 3 bases; junction bases not matched to a gene: 6. The CDR3 spans 15 residues. The CDR3 nucleotides read TGCGCCAGCAGCTTGGCGGGGGGTGCCTACTACGAGCAGTACTTC. Its protein product is CASSLAGGAYYEQYF.

The gene calls are TRBV27 and TRBJ2-1; TRBD2 agrees at 9 bases. The CDR3 extends over 18 amino acids. Germline lookup yields CDR1 MNHEY and CDR2 SMNVEV (reference sequence). Unmatched junction bases numbered 15, after V lost 5 bases and J lost 4 bases. The chain's CDR3 is CASSPILKGLASYNEQFF. CDR3 bases: TGTGCCAGCAGTCCGATACTGAAGGGACTAGCTTCTTACAATGAGCAGTTCTTC.

The rearrangement joins TRBV5-4 to TRBJ2-1; TRBD2 is a possible D gene (5 bases). V gave up 4 bases and J gave up 0 bases, with 5 bases separating them. The CDR3 totals 13 residues. Per the germline V gene, CDR1 is SGHNT and CDR2 is YYREEE (reference sequence). CDR3 in amino acids: CASSSGSYNEQFF. The CDR3, as DNA: TGTGCCAGCAGCAGCGGCTCCTACAATGAGCAGTTCTTC.

The gene calls are TRBV28 and TRBJ1-1; the D gene is possibly TRBD1 (6 bases). Between the trimmed V and J ends, which lost 2 bases and 5 bases, there was a span of 15 bases. The CDR3 extends over 15 amino acids. Germline CDR1 reads MDHEN; CDR2 reads SYDVKM. The CDR3 spells CASSLGGTVGTEAFF. The CDR3 DNA reads as TGTGCCAGCAGTTTAGGGGGCACCGTAGGGACTGAAGCTTTCTTT.

This chain joins TRBV6-5 and TRBJ2-5; D is perhaps TRBD1 (5 bases). The DNA end favors TRBJ2-7, so the J call may be wrong. The CDR3 length is 14 residues. The V gene's germline CDR1 is MNHEY and CDR2 SVGAGI. The CDR3 nucleotides read TGTGCCAGCAGTTTCCGGCAGGGAAGCTTCGAGCAGTACTTC. Its translation: CASSFRQGSFEQYF.

This chain's CDR3 is CASSQTIAGGPYEQYF. As DNA, the CDR3 is TGCGCCAGCAGCCAAACAATAGCGGGAGGGCCTTACGAGCAGTACTTC. V usage is TRBV4-3 and J usage is TRBJ2-7, with 11 bases fitting TRBD2. Germline V CDR1 and CDR2: LGHNA, YSLEER. The CDR3 runs 16 residues. The trim removed 2 bases at V and 4 bases at J, leaving 7 bases unmatched.

The chain joins TRBV10-3 to TRBJ2-1; D might be TRBD1 (7 bases). Trimming left V 6 bases short and J 4 bases short, with 16 bases between. Per germline, CDR1 ENHRY and CDR2 SYGVKD. This CDR3 has 15 amino acids. As DNA, the CDR3 is TGTGCCATCAGGGTTGGAGGGACAGAATACAATGAGCAGTTCTTC. It encodes CAIRVGGTEYNEQFF.

The gene calls are TRBV2 and TRBJ1-6; D might be TRBD1 (5 bases). The germline V gene has CDR1 SNHLY and CDR2 FYNNEI. V was pared by 0 bases and J by 5 bases, with 8 bases between. The CDR3 consists of 15 residues. The CDR3 loop reads CASSEAGGNNSPLHF. CDR3 DNA sequence: TGTGCCAGCAGTGAAGCCGGGGGAAATAATTCACCCCTCCACTTT. Using reference TRBV2 and TRBJ1-6 for the parts outside the CDR3, the full variable domain is EPEVTQTPSHQVTQMGQEVILRCVPISNHLYFYWYRQILGQKVEFLVSFYNNEISEKSEIFDDQFSVERPDGSNFTLKIRSTKLEDSAMYFCASSEAGGNNSPLHFGNGTRLTVT.

V gene TRBV30 combines with J gene TRBJ2-1; 11 positions match TRBD2. This CDR3 is built from 14 residues. Germline assignment: CDR1 GTSNPN and CDR2 SVGIG (reference sequence). V shed 6 bases and J 14 bases; nucleotides not matched to a gene: 15. CDR3: CACTPGLAANVKFF. Here the CDR3 DNA reads TGTGCCTGTACGCCGGGACTAGCGGCAAATGTGAAGTTCTTC. Drawing the rest from reference TRBV30 and TRBJ2-1, the complete variable domain is SQTIHQWPATLVQPVGSPLSLECTVEGTSNPNLYWYRQAAGRGLQLLFYSVGIGQISSEVPQNLSASRPQDRQFILSSKKLLLSDSGFYLCACTPGLAANVKFFGPGTRLTVL.

This clone has a single count. CDR3 residues: CASSLEVGQTYEQYF. The CDR3 coding sequence is TGTGCCAGCAGCTTAGAGGTGGGCCAAACCTACGAGCAGTACTTC. V is TRBV11-2 and J is TRBJ2-7, with D unresolved. This CDR3 region has 15 residues. The germline V gene encodes CDR1 SGHAT and CDR2 FQNNGV. V was cut by 0 bases and J by 2 bases, with 11 bases left in between.

The chain recombines TRBV28 with TRBJ1-5; D is undetermined. The CDR3 loop spans 16 amino acids. Trimming pared 7 bases from V and 0 bases from J, leaving 16 bases between. Germline loops: CDR1 MDHEN, CDR2 SYDVKM. For the CDR3, the DNA is TGTGCCAGCACTGCCTCGGGAGACTATAGCAATCAGCCCCAGCATTTT. As protein: CASTASGDYSNQPQHF.

This chain joins TRBV6-5 and TRBJ1-1; 8 bases match TRBD1. Germline CDR1 reads MNHEY; CDR2 reads SVGAGI. After removal of 7 bases from V and 3 bases from J, the junction contained 10 bases not matched to a gene. This CDR3 region has 15 residues. CDR3 DNA: TGTGCCAGCACCCGGGACAGGTCCGTGGACACTGAAGCTTTCTTT. This translates into CASTRDRSVDTEAFF.

The gene calls are TRBV2 and TRBJ2-7, with unresolved D. Trimming removed 1 base at V and 9 bases at J, with 16 bases between. Germline V lookup: CDR1 SNHLY, CDR2 FYNNEI. CDR3 length: 14 residues. The CDR3 sequence is CASSEVILPSRQYF. The CDR3 DNA reads as TGTGCCAGCAGTGAAGTCATACTCCCGTCGCGGCAGTACTTC.

This clone was detected a few times. The gene calls are TRBV18 and TRBJ2-7; 9 bases match TRBD2. CDR1 KGHSH and CDR2 LQKENI come from the germline V gene. V dropped 7 bases and J dropped 3; count of bases not matched to a gene: 4. The CDR3 totals 13 residues. CDR3 in DNA: TGTGCCAGCTGCGGGGGGGATTGCTACGAGCAGTACTTC. Translation: CASCGGDCYEQYF.

This clone appeared a single time. The chain carries TRBV20-1 and TRBJ2-7; the D is unclear. The length of the CDR3 is 10 residues. The germline V and J ends were trimmed by 6 bases and 3 bases, with 6 bases remaining between them. CDR1 and CDR2 (germline): DFQATT, SNEGSKA (reference sequence). The chain's CDR3 is CSAQVYEQYF. The DNA for the CDR3 is TGCAGTGCCCAGGTCTACGAGCAGTACTTC.

The V call is TRBV23-1, the J call TRBJ1-2, with D possibly matching TRBD1 (6 bases). TRBV23-1 qualifies as an ORF whose function is uncertain. This CDR3 region has 16 residues. The germline V and J ends were trimmed by 0 bases and 4 bases, with 15 bases remaining between them. CDR3 protein: CASSQSPGTPLYGYTF. The CDR3 region has the DNA TGCGCCAGCAGTCAATCCCCCGGGACACCTCTCTATGGCTACACCTTC.

The V gene is TRBV7-9, the J gene TRBJ1-6, with TRBD1 matching over 8 bases. The CDR3 has 15 amino acids. Germline lookup yields CDR1 SEHNR and CDR2 FQNEAQ (reference sequence). J gave up 10 bases and V 5 bases, and 10 bases lay outside the gene matches. The CDR3 loop is CASSPADREGSPLHF. The CDR3 DNA reads as TGTGCCAGCAGCCCAGCGGACAGGGAGGGCTCACCCCTCCACTTT.